In this sample, the clone carrying this T cell receptor beta chain turned up a few times. Trimming removed 4 bases at V and 0 bases at J, with 10 bases between. CDR3 length: 15 residues. Germline V gene data show CDR1 as SGHNT and CDR2 as YYREEE (reference sequence). Vbeta (60) and Jbeta (13) primers were used in the PCR. This table comes from immunoSEQ multiplex PCR, and its TCRdb copy is limited to in-frame clones, with some not included. This sample has about 140,000 clones, with 60% to 80% found just once. This entry is derived from a study of cytomegalovirus exposure and HLA in healthy donors. Study details: Out of about 170 million T cells, an earlier analysis found about 100 million unique TCR beta sequences in total.

Unrecorded immune exposure was likely among donors, who were nominally healthy when sampled. The receptor was isolated from a woman in her 30s in good health and CMV-seronegative. Sequencing input: PBMCs. This rearrangement joins TRBV5-4 to TRBJ2-2; D possibly corresponds to TRBD1 (6 bases). This chain's CDR3 is CASSPDSTNTGELFF. The CDR3 region has the DNA TGTGCCAGCAGCCCGGACAGCACGAACACCGGGGAGCTGTTTTTT.